The T cell receptor beta chain described here comes from a study of cytomegalovirus exposure and HLA in healthy donors (TCRdb year 2017). Context from the whole study: An earlier analysis of roughly 610 of the donors reported 276 Gb of sequence data and 117 million unique TCR beta sequences obtained from roughly 170 million T cells. Roughly 290 gigabases of sequencing data and 91 million or so unique TCR sequences made up an early release that covered some 640 HLA-typed donors. Of the approximately 400 genotyped donors, about 80% fell in the genetic ancestry cluster associated with self-reported Caucasian donors. The aim of the study was to test whether cataloging public T cell receptors could identify signatures of past pathogen exposure. Using immunosequencing, the study profiled T cell repertoires from 500 to 800 subjects and related those repertoires to cytomegalovirus serostatus. Besides the first cohort of 666 subjects, a separate validation cohort made up of roughly 120 different subjects was used. High-throughput TCR immunosequencing, statistical association of individual TCRs with disease status, and machine learning were combined to predict cytomegalovirus infection status. A later analysis re-examined previously published TCR beta repertoires from just over 650 donors and added high-resolution HLA genotyping to investigate patterns of TCR occurrence. Rather than drawing on any new phenotypic data, the later analysis identified candidate immune exposures from TCR beta sequences and the way those sequences occurred across donors. To decide whether each TCR beta V gene segment behaved as functional or pseudogenic, an earlier analysis of some 540 of the donors relied on high-throughput TCR beta sequencing. Donor age, sex, ethnicity and CMV serostatus were collected together with the repertoire data. A later genetic analysis used genome-wide SNP genotypes for about 65% of the roughly 670 donors, treating that subset as a discovery cohort. All discovery cohort repertoires had been generated using a single sequencing platform. Both class I and class II loci were covered by HLA typing, at four-digit resolution. The number of donors typed differed by locus, with about 629-630 for A, B, C, DRB1 and DQB1, about 500 for DQA1, 600 to 610 for DPA1, and approximately 470 for DPB1. Because of strong linkage in the cohort, roughly five DR-DQ haplotypes were treated as single units for association and clustering. Among almost 400 genotyped donors of the cohort, an average of around 240,000 unique TCR beta nucleotide sequences were sequenced per donor, roughly 18% of them non-productive.

A remark on this clone: The clone's antigen remains unknown. Base qualities are not recorded, but no much larger clone differs from it by a single base.

Overall results and qualifications from the work: Because HLA typing was unavailable for some donors at each locus, only the typed subset was used in association tests. According to a later genetic analysis, donors in an Asian-associated ancestry cluster had fewer N-insertions in productive TCRs than the roughly 700-donor mean. In an earlier analysis of around 500 of the donors, most TCR beta V segments appeared in productive rearrangements about 87% or about 30% of the time, broadly matching IMGT annotations. Presence/absence analyses assumed roughly uniform sequencing depth across donors, an assumption that may not hold. Linkage disequilibrium might explain the correlated functional status among segregating V segments, but an unknown experimental factor could not be excluded. In a later analysis, HLA-associated TCR beta chains were found to be more clonally expanded and to have lower generation probabilities than equally common non-associated chains. A later analysis associated 15,000 or so TCR beta sequences with specific HLA alleles at a false discovery rate of 0.05. CMV serostatus was the only immune exposure information available for the cohort. Because counts were too low, 15 to 20 rarely observed V segments, including chromosome 9 orphons, were excluded from the earlier analysis of around 640 of the donors. A group of highly shared sequence variants was considered likely to be a technical artifact of the sequencing pipeline. Most CMV-associated TCR beta chains appeared to be HLA-restricted in a later analysis, and the HLA associations seemed to be driven largely by CMV exposure. Across donors, most TCR sequences were observed very rarely, whereas some public TCRs were present in many individuals. Some IMGT-functional V segments, including TRBV6-2 and TRBV6-3, could not be told apart with the 87-base-pair reads, so those segments were excluded. The classifier was reported to diagnose cytomegalovirus status with high specificity and sensitivity in both the original cohort and the validation cohort. In vitro tests confirmed that a few of the cytomegalovirus-associated TCR beta chains recognize cytomegalovirus antigens. In a later analysis, the rate of TCR association differed among HLA loci, with DRB1 alleles having the most associated TCRs and HLA-C alleles having the fewest. In the study, some 160 TCR beta chains were listed as associated with cytomegalovirus. According to the authors, the approach could potentially be generalized to other disease states and immunological phenotypes. Several of the top co-occurrence clusters appeared to be linked to parvovirus B19, influenza, CMV and Epstein-Barr virus, according to a later analysis. An association between a missense DCLRE1C variant and V-gene and J-gene trimming of TCR beta chains was found in a later genetic analysis and replicated in an independent cohort. Strong co-occurrence of HLA alleles, especially DR and DQ, made assigning TCR associations to individual alleles difficult. A further reported finding was that TCR beta sequences accurately predicted the HLA-A and HLA-B alleles for most subjects in the first cohort. This cohort had only TCR beta chains sequenced, and the lack of alpha or paired-chain data limited which features could be detected.

Libraries were prepared through the immunoSEQ multiplex PCR assay. For the multiplex PCR, a mixture combining 60 forward primers for TCR Vbeta segments and 13 reverse primers for TCR Jbeta segments was used. A multiplex PCR assay on genomic DNA amplified the CDR3 region of rearranged TCR beta genes. The Illumina HiSeq System was used to sequence the amplified TCR beta libraries as 87-base-pair reads. On the study's bioinformatics: A later analysis counted some 74 million unique TCR beta chains across the 670 or so repertoires, and around 12 million of these chains were shared by at least two donors. A nearest-neighbor algorithm error-corrected the raw reads and collapsed the reads into unique sequences, merging closely related sequences to remove PCR and sequencing errors. Alignment of CDR3 sequences to IMGT reference sequences was used to assign V, D and J gene segments. For a sequence to be retained, at least a six-nucleotide match to both a V gene segment and a J gene segment was required. A rearrangement counted as productive if the CDR3 had no stop codons and remained in frame with V and J, and every other rearrangement counted as non-productive. Following IMGT convention, CDR3 was defined as the stretch from the second conserved V-encoded cysteine up to the conserved J-encoded phenylalanine. In an earlier analysis of just under 600 of the donors, sequences lacking an unambiguous match to a single V gene segment were excluded. In an earlier analysis of 587 of the donors, V segments were called functional above 56.7% productive rearrangements and were called segregating when the between-donor standard deviation exceeded 5%. A statistical classification framework was developed to diagnose cytomegalovirus status using the catalog of TCR beta chain sequences. V and J gene assignment, in a later analysis, came from comparing TCR nucleotide sequences with IMGT/GENE-DB human TR gene sequences. Using the TCRdist pipeline, a later analysis assigned CDR3 sequences along with most-parsimonious VDJ recombination scenarios. In a later analysis, each TCR beta chain was defined by its CDR3 amino acid sequence together with its V-gene family, and reads lacking a unique V-gene family were excluded. As a way to deal with suspected cross-contamination and a sequencing artifact, a later analysis dropped approximately 590 nucleotide sequences that were highly shared and had low generation probability. For each public chain, a later analysis derived a clonal expansion index from normalized ranks of inferred template counts within each repertoire. Generation probabilities in a later analysis came from a VDJ recombination model fitted to out-of-frame rearrangements, and those results were checked against IGoR. In a later analysis, hypergeometric tests were used to score TCR-TCR, TCR-HLA and TCR-CMV co-occurrence, with a repertoire-size bias correction applied to TCR pairs. In a later analysis, false discovery rates were estimated by permuting HLA or CMV assignments 20 times. In a later analysis, co-occurring TCRs were grouped using DBSCAN, with TCRdist sequence similarity added in when clustering inside HLA-allele-positive subsets. Repertoires with fewer than 30,000 or more than 120,000 public chains, plus five repertoires with anomalous nucleotide sharing, were excluded from co-occurrence clustering. TCRdb took over this immuneACCESS table, retaining in-frame rearrangements with V and J assigned. Such tables are incomplete; in checked studies, under half of the missing clones stem from an unresolved V gene, and the remainder is unexplained. V and J calls and clone size are as listed in that table; D and trimming were resolved from the DNA. In this sample the table shows approximately 110,000 clones, 76% of which occur a single time. The ten top clones hold 8.2% of the sample.

Reading from cysteine to phenylalanine, the CDR3 counts 14 amino acids. Here the CDR3 DNA is all that survives: 42 bases in frame from base 1. CDR1 and CDR2, per the germline V gene, are SGHTA and FQGNSA. V is pared back by 5 bases and J by 7 bases, with 12 bases lying between the germline termini. The cohort comprised fewer than 750 healthy bone marrow donors. At the time of sampling, all cohort members were nominally healthy, though unrecorded immune exposures were likely present. The donor was CMV seropositive and was included in the group of 250 to 300 seropositive cohort members. A peripheral blood sample was collected from each donor, and TCR beta sequencing was performed on peripheral blood mononuclear cells. Genomic DNA was extracted from the blood cell samples with the Qiagen DNeasy Blood Extraction Kit.

This TCR came from a man aged 40-55 years in good health and CMV-seropositive. The chain is made from TRBV7-2 and TRBJ1-6, with no confidently assigned D gene. The sequencing input was PBMCs. CDR3 loop: CASSASGGNSPLHF. At the DNA level, the sequence is TGTGCCAGCAGCGCCAGCGGTGGAAATTCACCCCTCCACTTT.